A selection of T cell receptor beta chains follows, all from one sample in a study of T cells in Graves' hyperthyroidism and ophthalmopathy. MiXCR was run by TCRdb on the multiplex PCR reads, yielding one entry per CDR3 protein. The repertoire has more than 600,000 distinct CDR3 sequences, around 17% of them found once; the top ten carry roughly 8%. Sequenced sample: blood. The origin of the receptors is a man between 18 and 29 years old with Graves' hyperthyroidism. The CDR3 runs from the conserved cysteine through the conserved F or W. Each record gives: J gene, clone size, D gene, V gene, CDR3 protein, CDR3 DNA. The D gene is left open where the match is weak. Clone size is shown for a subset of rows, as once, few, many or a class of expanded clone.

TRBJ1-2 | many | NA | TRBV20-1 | CSARDLQSYGYTF | TGCAGTGCTAGAGATCTACAGTCCTATGGCTACACCTTC
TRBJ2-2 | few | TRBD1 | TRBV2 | CASTTGTNTGELFF | TGTGCCAGCACGACAGGGACGAACACCGGGGAGCTGTTTTTT
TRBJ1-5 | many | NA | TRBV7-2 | CASSPKDQPQHF | TGTGCCAGCAGCCCTAAGGATCAGCCCCAGCATTTT
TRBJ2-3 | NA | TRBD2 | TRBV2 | CASSVPGRAAGGTDTQYF | TGTGCCAGCAGTGTGCCAGGAAGGGCAGCGGGAGGAACAGATACGCAGTATTTT
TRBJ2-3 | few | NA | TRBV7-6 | CASSTEAGDYADTQYF | TGTGCCAGCAGCACTGAGGCAGGGGATTATGCAGATACGCAGTATTTT
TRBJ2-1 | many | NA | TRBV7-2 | CASSLVGPSYNEQFF | TGTGCCAGCAGCTTAGTGGGACCCTCCTACAATGAGCAGTTCTTC
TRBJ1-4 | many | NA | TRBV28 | CASSLFARGNEKLFF | TGTGCCAGCAGTTTATTCGCCAGGGGTAATGAAAAACTGTTTTTT
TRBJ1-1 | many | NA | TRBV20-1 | CSARVQGSTEAFF | TGCAGTGCTAGAGTGCAGGGCTCGACTGAAGCTTTCTTT
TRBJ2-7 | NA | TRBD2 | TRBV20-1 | CSAKLAGGYEQYF | TGCAGTGCGAAACTAGCGGGAGGCTACGAGCAGTACTTC
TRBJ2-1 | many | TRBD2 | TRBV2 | CASSALLAGAGEQFF | TGTGCCAGCAGTGCATTACTAGCGGGAGCGGGTGAGCAGTTCTTC
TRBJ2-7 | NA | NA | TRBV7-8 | CASWDRDRPYEQYF | TGTGCCAGCTGGGATCGGGATCGACCCTACGAGCAGTACTTC
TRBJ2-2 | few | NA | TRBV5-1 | CASSLDLANTGELFF | TGCGCCAGCAGCTTGGATCTAGCAAACACCGGGGAGCTGTTTTTT
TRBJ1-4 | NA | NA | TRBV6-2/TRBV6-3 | CASRSGHANEKLFF | TGTGCCAGCAGATCGGGACACGCTAATGAAAAACTGTTTTTT
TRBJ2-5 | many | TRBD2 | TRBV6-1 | CASSSDTSGQETQYF | TGTGCCAGCAGTTCAGACACTAGCGGACAAGAGACCCAGTACTTC
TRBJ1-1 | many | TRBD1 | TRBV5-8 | CASSLPGQGGAEAFF | TGTGCCAGCAGCTTGCCCGGACAGGGAGGAGCTGAAGCTTTCTTT